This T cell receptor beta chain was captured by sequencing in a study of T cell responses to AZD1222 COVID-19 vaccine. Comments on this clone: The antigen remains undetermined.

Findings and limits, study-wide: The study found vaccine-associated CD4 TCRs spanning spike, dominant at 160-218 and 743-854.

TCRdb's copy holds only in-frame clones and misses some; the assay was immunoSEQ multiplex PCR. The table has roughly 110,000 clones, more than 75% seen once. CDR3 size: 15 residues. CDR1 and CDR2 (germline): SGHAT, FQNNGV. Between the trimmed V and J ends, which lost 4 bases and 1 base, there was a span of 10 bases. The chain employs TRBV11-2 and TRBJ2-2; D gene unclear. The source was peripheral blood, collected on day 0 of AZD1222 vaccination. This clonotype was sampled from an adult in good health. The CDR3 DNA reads TGTGCCAGCAGCTACGGCAGGCGGAACACCGGGGAGCTGTTTTTT. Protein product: CASSYGRRNTGELFF.